This T cell receptor (beta chain) comes out of a study of blood T cell repertoires in COVID-19. Across the study: There were acute and convalescent COVID-19 samples, and they came from the United States, Italy and Spain. The analysed material was cDNA or gDNA that came from T cells, B-cell-depleted T cells, or PBMCs.

In the original processing: Reference gene primer amplification yielded estimated nucleated cell counts. Here immunoSEQ multiplex PCR was the method, and the copy in TCRdb shows in-frame clones only, minus some. V, J and clone size are those of that table, while D and trimming were read from the DNA. The sample has approximately 270,000 clones, roughly 90% seen once; the top ten hold roughly 0.8%. The junction had 13 bases not matched to a gene; V was cut back by 3 bases and J by 10 bases. The CDR3 has 17 residues. Germline CDR1 and CDR2: SGHVS and FNYEAQ. The clonotype comes from a man aged 25-45 years with acute or convalescent COVID-19. Sequencing was carried out using peripheral blood. The gene calls are TRBV7-6 and TRBJ1-4, with 11 bases that match TRBD1. CDR3 amino acids: CASSLGPTGTGGRKLFF. The CDR3, as DNA: TGTGCCAGCAGCTTGGGGCCAACCGGGACAGGGGGTCGAAAACTGTTTTTT.